This paragraph reports one T cell receptor beta chain. The data stem from a study of T cell changes during pregnancy in multiple sclerosis. CDR3 length: 16 amino acids. The ends lost 4 bases at V and 1 base at J; junction bases unmatched: 6. Germline CDR1 reads SGHDT; CDR2 reads YYEEEE. The method was immunoSEQ multiplex PCR; TCRdb's version includes in-frame clones alone and lacks a portion of them. The table records tens of thousands of clones, around 94% of them present only once. Specimen: CD4+ T cells from peripheral blood mononuclear cells, collected in the first trimester of pregnancy. The chain couples TRBV5-6 to TRBJ1-1; the match to TRBD1 covers 11 bases. This TCR was recovered from a female donor with multiple sclerosis, enrolled in a pregnancy study. CDR3: CASSTTGTGGNTEAFF. In nucleotides, the CDR3 is TGTGCCAGCAGCACTACCGGGACAGGGGGGAACACTGAAGCTTTCTTT.